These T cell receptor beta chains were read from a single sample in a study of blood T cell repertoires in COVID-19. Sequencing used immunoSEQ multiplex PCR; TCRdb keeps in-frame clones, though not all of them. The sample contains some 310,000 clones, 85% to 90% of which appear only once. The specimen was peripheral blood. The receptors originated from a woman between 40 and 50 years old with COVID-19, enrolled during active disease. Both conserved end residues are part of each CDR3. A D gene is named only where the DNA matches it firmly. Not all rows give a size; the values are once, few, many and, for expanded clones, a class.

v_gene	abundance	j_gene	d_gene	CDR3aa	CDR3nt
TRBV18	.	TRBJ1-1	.	CASSQRSAQGSMNTEAFF	TGTGCCAGCTCACAACGGTCGGCCCAGGGATCTATGAACACTGAAGCTTTCTTT
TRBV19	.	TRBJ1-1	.	CASSNERGQMNTEAFF	TGTGCCAGTAGCAATGAACGAGGACAGATGAACACTGAAGCTTTCTTT
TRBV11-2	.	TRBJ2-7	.	CASSHIPRTYEQYF	TGTGCCAGCAGCCACATCCCCAGGACCTACGAGCAGTACTTC
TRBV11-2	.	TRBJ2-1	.	CASRKNREGEQFF	TGTGCCAGCAGGAAGAACAGGGAAGGTGAGCAGTTCTTC
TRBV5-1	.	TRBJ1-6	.	CASSLDSSYNSPLHF	TGCGCCAGCAGCCTGGACAGCTCCTATAATTCACCCCTCCACTTT
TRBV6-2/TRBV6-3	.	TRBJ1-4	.	CASSRGGDEKLFF	TGTGCCAGCAGTCGGGGGGGTGATGAAAAACTGTTTTTT
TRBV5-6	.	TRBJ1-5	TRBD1	CASSSGTGGKPQHF	TGTGCCAGCAGCTCTGGGACAGGGGGTAAGCCCCAGCATTTT
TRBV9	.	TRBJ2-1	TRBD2	CASSVGLAQGEQFF	TGTGCCAGCAGCGTGGGACTAGCGCAGGGCGAGCAGTTCTTC
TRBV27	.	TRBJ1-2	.	CASKIIGEGGYTF	TGTGCCAGCAAAATTATCGGGGAGGGTGGCTACACCTTC
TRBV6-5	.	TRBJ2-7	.	CASSWGVPSNFYEQYF	TGTGCCAGCAGTTGGGGCGTCCCATCGAATTTTTACGAGCAGTACTTC
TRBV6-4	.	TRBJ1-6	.	CASSEQADSPLHF	TGTGCCAGCAGTGAACAGGCCGATTCACCCCTCCACTTT
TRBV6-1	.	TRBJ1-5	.	CASSEVGVTSQPQHF	TGTGCCAGCAGTGAAGTCGGGGTTACGAGTCAGCCCCAGCATTTT
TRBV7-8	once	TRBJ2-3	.	CASSPVDTQYF	TGTGCCAGCAGCCCCGTTGATACGCAGTATTTT
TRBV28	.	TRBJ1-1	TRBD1	CASSPRQGLNTEAFF	TGTGCCAGCAGTCCCCGACAGGGGTTGAACACTGAAGCTTTCTTT
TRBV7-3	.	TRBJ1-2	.	CASSLNPGDYYGYTF	TGTGCCAGCAGCTTAAATCCAGGGGATTACTATGGCTACACCTTC
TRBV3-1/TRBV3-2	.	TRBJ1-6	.	CASSQGGSSYNSPLHF	TGTGCCAGCAGCCAAGGAGGCAGCTCCTATAATTCACCCCTCCACTTT
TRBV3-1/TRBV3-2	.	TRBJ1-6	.	CASSQRLTRDLESPLHF	TGTGCCAGCAGCCAACGCCTAACTCGGGATTTGGAATCACCCCTCCACTTT
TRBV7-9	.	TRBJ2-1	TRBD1	CASSPSGQGSYNEQFF	TGTGCCAGCAGCCCCAGCGGACAGGGATCCTACAATGAGCAGTTCTTC
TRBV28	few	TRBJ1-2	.	CASSPPGNYGYTF	TGTGCCAGCAGTCCCCCAGGGAACTATGGCTACACCTTC
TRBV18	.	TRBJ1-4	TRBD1	CASSPGTGEKLFF	TGTGCCAGCTCACCCGGGACAGGTGAAAAACTGTTTTTT
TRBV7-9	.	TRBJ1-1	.	CASSFIGDTEAFF	TGTGCCAGCAGCTTTATAGGGGACACTGAAGCTTTCTTT
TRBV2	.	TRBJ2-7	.	CASGRGGEQYF	TGTGCCAGCGGGCGGGGCGGTGAGCAGTACTTC
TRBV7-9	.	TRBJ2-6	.	CASSLRGASGANVLTF	TGTGCCAGCAGCCTAAGGGGTGCCTCTGGGGCCAACGTCCTGACTTTC
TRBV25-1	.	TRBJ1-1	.	CASRDPAGLTEAFF	TGTGCCAGCAGAGATCCGGCAGGGCTCACTGAAGCTTTCTTT
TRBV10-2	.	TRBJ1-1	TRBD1	CASSIQGARMNTEAFF	TGCGCCAGCAGTATCCAGGGGGCAAGGATGAACACTGAAGCTTTCTTT